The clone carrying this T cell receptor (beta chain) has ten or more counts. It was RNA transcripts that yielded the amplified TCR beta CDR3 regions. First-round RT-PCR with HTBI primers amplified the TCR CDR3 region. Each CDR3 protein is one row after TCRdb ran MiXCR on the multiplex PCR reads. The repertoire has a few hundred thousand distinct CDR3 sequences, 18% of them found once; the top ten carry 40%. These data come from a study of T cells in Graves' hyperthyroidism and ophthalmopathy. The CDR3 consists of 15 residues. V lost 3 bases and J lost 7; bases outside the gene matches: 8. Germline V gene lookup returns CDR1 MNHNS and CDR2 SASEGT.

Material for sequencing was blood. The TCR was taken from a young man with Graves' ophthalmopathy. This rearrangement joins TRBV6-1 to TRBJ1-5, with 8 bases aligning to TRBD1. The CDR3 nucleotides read TGTGCCAGCAGTGATATAGGACAGGGAAGCCAGCCCCAGCATTTT. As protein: CASSDIGQGSQPQHF.